This T cell receptor beta chain was sequenced in a study of blood T cell repertoires in COVID-19. The table lists this clone with a few counts. Here immunoSEQ multiplex PCR was the method, and the copy in TCRdb shows in-frame clones only, minus some. This sample has about 100,000 clones, with roughly 85% found just once. J was trimmed by 4 bases and V by 2 bases; bases with no gene match: 2. This CDR3 region has 13 residues. Per the germline V gene, CDR1 is MNHEY and CDR2 is SVGEGT. Material for sequencing was peripheral blood. V usage is TRBV6-2 or TRBV6-3 and J usage is TRBJ2-7; 7 bases align to TRBD2. The receptor comes from a man between 65 and 85 years old with active or convalescent COVID-19. The CDR3 coding sequence is TGTGCCAGCAGTTACAGGGAGGGATACGAGCAGTACTTC. It yields the protein CASSYREGYEQYF.